This TCR beta chain was observed in a study of post-analysis software for immune sequencing data. Study outcomes and limitations: Strong co-clustering by F measure was seen for same-batch samples. In patients, 4 to 6 TRBV segments were more frequent than in controls, with TRBV5-6, TRBV5-1 and TRBV20-1 among them.

Germline V gene lookup returns CDR1 DFQATT and CDR2 SNEGSKA (reference sequence). The CDR3 consists of 14 residues. Losses at the gene ends were 7 bases for V and 5 bases for J; bases not matched to a gene: 9. Details on this clonotype: Its antigen is as yet unknown.

The TCR beta cDNA libraries contained unique molecular identifiers. The yield from roughly 1 to 10 million T cells was roughly 500,000 cDNA molecules in total. TCRdb called the PCR reads again in MiXCR, with one record for every CDR3 protein. The sample lists approximately 660,000 distinct CDR3 sequences, 59% occurring once. This TCR derives from a girl under 10 years old with multiple sclerosis. The source material was blood. The chain recombines TRBV20-1 with TRBJ2-5; 11 bases fit TRBD2. CDR3 amino acids: CSVPTSGTGETQYF. In DNA form, the CDR3 reads TGCAGTGTCCCGACTAGCGGGACGGGTGAGACCCAGTACTTC.